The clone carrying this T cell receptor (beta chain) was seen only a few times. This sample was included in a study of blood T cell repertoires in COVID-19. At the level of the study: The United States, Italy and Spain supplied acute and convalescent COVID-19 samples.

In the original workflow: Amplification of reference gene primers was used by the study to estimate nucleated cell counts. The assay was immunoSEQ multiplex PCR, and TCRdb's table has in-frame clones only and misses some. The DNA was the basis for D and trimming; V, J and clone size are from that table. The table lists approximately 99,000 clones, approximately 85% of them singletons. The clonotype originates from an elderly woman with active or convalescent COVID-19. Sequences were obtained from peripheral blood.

CDR3 sequence: CASSVDSGLANEQFF. CDR3 sequence (DNA): TGTGCCAGCAGCGTAGACAGTGGACTAGCAAATGAGCAGTTCTTC. The chain couples TRBV9 to TRBJ2-1; the match to TRBD2 covers 8 bases. This CDR3 has 15 amino acids. J gave up 7 bases and V 0 bases, and 6 bases lay outside the gene matches. Per the germline V gene, CDR1 is SGDLS and CDR2 is YYNGEE. The complete variable domain, with remaining parts taken from reference TRBV9 and TRBJ2-1, reads DSGVTQTPKHLITATGQRVTLRCSPRSGDLSVYWYQQSLDQGLQFLIQYYNGEERAKGNILERFSAQQFPDLHSELNLSSLELGDSALYFCASSVDSGLANEQFFGPGTRLTVL.